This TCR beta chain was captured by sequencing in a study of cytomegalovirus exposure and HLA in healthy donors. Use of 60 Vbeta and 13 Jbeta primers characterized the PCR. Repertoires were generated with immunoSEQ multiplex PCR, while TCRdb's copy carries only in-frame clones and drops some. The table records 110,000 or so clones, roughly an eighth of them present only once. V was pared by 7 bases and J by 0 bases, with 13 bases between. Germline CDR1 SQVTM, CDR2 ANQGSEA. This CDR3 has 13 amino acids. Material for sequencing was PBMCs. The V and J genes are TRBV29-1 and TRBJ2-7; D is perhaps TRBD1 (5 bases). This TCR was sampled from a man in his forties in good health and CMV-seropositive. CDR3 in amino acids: CSAANRFSYEQYF. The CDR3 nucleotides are TGCAGCGCAGCTAACAGGTTCTCCTACGAGCAGTACTTC.